The clone carrying this T cell receptor (beta chain) has more than one count but fewer than ten. Its antigen remains unidentified. Time point meaning: persistent/refractory GD, antithyroid drugs over 5 years with positive TRAb. PBMC-derived RNA was used for the TCR library. This entry is derived from a study of regulatory T cells in long-lasting Graves disease. Germline V lookup: CDR1 SQVTM, CDR2 ANQGSEA. Trimming shortened V by 6 bases and J by 2 bases, and 7 bases separated the two germline ends. The CDR3 is 11 residues long. Overall study results and limits: Persistent cases favored TRBV28, TRBJ1-2 and TRBJ2-5.

iRepertoire HTBI primers and Arm-PCR of CDR3 regions built TCR beta libraries. TCRdb called the multiplex PCR reads again in MiXCR, with one record for every CDR3 protein. Seen here are 600,000 to 800,000 distinct CDR3 sequences, about 32% observed once, and the top ten hold around 42%. This TCR derives from a female donor with Graves disease. Source: peripheral blood mononuclear cells (PBMCs), taken when the disease was refractory, from a patient treated with antithyroid drugs. This sequence joins TRBV29-1 and TRBJ1-1; no reliable D call. CDR3 sequence (DNA): TGCAGCGTCAAGTTAAACACTGAAGCTTTCTTT. This sequence encodes CSVKLNTEAFF.